The clone carrying this TCR beta chain appeared once. What it binds is not known. The authors divided CD4+ cells into CD45RA+ naive and CD45RA-negative memory subsets. In the authors' workflow: Filtering of immunoSEQ junctional sequences could not match full-length read filtering. The method was immunoSEQ multiplex PCR; TCRdb's version includes in-frame clones alone and lacks a portion of them. V, J and clone size derive from that table, while D and trimming were established from the DNA sequence. The sample includes about 2.4 million clones, 90% to 95% of them seen just once. This sample stems from a study of shared clonotypes between healthy human individuals. Study results and limitations: For naive CD4 cells, roughly 4.8% of clonotypes were shared across a handful of donors.

Germline V CDR1 and CDR2: MDHEN, SYDVKM. Between the trimmed V and J ends, which lost 3 bases and 6 bases, there was a span of 18 bases. The CDR3 totals 16 residues. The chain recombines TRBV28 with TRBJ1-5; maybe TRBD1 (5 bases). The receptor was derived from a man younger than 35 in good health. Some clones in this sample may be carry-over from other donors' samples. Sequenced input: naive CD4+ T cells from PBMCs. Noted subset: CD45RA+ positively selected. The CDR3 DNA sequence: TGTGCCAGCAGTTTCGGTTATTGGAGGGGACGTCAGCCCCAGCATTTT. It yields the protein CASSFGYWRGRQPQHF.